The TCR beta chain under discussion was sequenced for a study of T-cell reconstitution after alpha-beta-depleted transplantation in children listed by TCRdb under 2016. For context, the study as a whole: T-cell immune reconstitution after TCRalphabeta/CD19-depleted allogeneic hematopoietic cell transplantation in children was quantitatively tracked in the study by means of TCR repertoire profiling.

The library was built by means of PCR. Sequencing took place on an Illumina HiSeq 2500. TCR library preparation used molecular barcoding, with unique molecular identifiers applied to normalize quantification of the TCRbeta repertoire. The public reads were run again by TCRdb, first through fastp at Q25 and then through MiXCR, and only productive beta chains were kept. All rows with the same CDR3 protein become a single entry with the most common DNA and genes. Across this sample there are hundreds of thousands of distinct CDR3 sequences, with around 12% seen only once. The top ten constitute roughly 0.77% of the sample. Findings and caveats that apply to the study as a whole: Hyperexpanded clone frequencies declined over subsequent months; after one year, T-cell counts and TCRbeta diversity were mostly attributed to newly produced T cells. In some patients, high TCRbeta diversity at day 60 was attributed to recipient T cells and intrathymic progenitors that had survived conditioning. The apparently early alphabetaT-cell count recovery about two months after transplant was reportedly dependent on only several hundred rapidly expanded clones derived from non-depleted graft cells.

The CDR3 runs 17 residues from the cysteine to the phenylalanine. The entry retains the CDR3 DNA only, 51 bases that are in frame from base 1. The germline V gene gives CDR1 as SGHNT and CDR2 as YENEEA. A distance of 16 bases separates the germline ends of V and J, which lose 4 bases and 0 bases respectively. Points on this clonotype: Its antigen target is currently unknown. Base qualities are not provided; no much larger clone lies one nucleotide away.

The meaning of the sample's treatment or condition label: allogeneic hematopoietic cell transplantation with graft depleted of TCRalphabeta T cells and CD19 B cells. Transplant recipients were children who received TCRalphabeta/CD19-depleted allogeneic hematopoietic cell grafts. This receptor was identified in a girl aged 2-9 years with congenital amegakaryocytic thrombocytopenia, due to receive a stem cell transplant. The chain was built from TRBV11-3 and TRBJ2-1; TRBD1 is possibly the D segment (7 matching bases). Specimen: PBMCs, collected before TCRalphabeta/CD19-depleted stem cell transplant. The DNA is as follows: TGTGCCAGCAGCTCGGGCAGGGGGGAGAGCTCCTACAATGAGCAGTTCTTC. This encodes CASSSGRGESSYNEQFF.